This TCR beta chain came from a study of control samples from healthy donors and cancer patients. Assay used: immunoSEQ multiplex PCR; TCRdb lists only in-frame clones, some missing. This table has about 84,000 clones, about 79% appearing once. The CDR3 runs to 18 residues. CDR1 is MNHEY and CDR2 is SVGEGT in the germline V gene. Trimming at V came to 5 bases and at J to 5 bases, leaving 18 bases not matched to a gene. V is TRBV6-2 or TRBV6-3 and J is TRBJ2-7, with TRBD2 matching over 10 bases. Sequenced input: PBMCs. The TCR was taken from a man in his sixties with head and neck cancer. CDR3 bases: TGTGCCAGCAGTACACCAGGAGGAGCGGGAGGGCCGGGGGACGAGCAGTACTTC. This codes for CASSTPGGAGGPGDEQYF.